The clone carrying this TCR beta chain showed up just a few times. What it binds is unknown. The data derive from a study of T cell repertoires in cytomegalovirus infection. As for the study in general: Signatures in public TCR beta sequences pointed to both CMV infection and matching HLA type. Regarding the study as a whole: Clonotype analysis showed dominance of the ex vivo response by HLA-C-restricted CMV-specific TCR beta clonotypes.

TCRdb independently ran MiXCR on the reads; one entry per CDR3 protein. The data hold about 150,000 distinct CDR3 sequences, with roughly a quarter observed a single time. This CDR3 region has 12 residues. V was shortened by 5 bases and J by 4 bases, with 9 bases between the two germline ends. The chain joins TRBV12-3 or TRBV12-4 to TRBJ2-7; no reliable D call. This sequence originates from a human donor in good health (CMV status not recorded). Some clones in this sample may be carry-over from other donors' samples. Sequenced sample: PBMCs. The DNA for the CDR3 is TGTGCCAGCAGTCCGAATCGATACGAGCAGTACTTC. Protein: CASSPNRYEQYF.